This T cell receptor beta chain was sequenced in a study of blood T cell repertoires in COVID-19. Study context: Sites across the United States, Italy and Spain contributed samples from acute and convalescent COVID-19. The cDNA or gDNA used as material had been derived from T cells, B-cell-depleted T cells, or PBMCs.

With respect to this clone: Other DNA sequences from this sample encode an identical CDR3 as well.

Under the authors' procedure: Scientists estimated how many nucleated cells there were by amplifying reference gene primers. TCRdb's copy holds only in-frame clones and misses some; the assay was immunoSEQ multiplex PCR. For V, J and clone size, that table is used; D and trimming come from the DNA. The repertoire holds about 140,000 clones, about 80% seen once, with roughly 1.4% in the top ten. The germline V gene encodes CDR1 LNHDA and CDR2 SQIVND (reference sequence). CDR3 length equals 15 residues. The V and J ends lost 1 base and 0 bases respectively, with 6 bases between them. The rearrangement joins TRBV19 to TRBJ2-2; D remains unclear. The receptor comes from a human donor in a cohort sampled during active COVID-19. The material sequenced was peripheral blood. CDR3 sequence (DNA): TGTGCCAGTAGTATAGGCGGAGCGAACACCGGGGAGCTGTTTTTT. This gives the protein CASSIGGANTGELFF. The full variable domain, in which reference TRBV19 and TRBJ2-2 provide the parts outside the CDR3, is DGGITQSPKYLFRKEGQNVTLSCEQNLNHDAMYWYRQDPGQGLRLIYYSQIVNDFQKGDIAEGYSVSREKKESFPLTVTSAQKNPTAFYLCASSIGGANTGELFFGEGSRLTVL.